This record covers a single TCR beta chain. Antigen: not known. CDR3 length: 13 amino acids. V lost 1 base, J lost 2 bases, and 6 bases lay in between. Germline V lookup: CDR1 SGHVS, CDR2 FNYEAQ. The data originate from a study of T cell responses to AZD1222 COVID-19 vaccine. Profiling relied on immunoSEQ multiplex PCR, and the TCRdb table lists in-frame clones only, not all of them. Of more than 150,000 clones listed, 90% to 95% were seen once; the top ten hold approximately 1.6%. Study results and limitations: Elevations in Spike-specific TCR breadth and depth followed administration of two AZD1222 doses. Only after the peak T cell response were repertoires sampled. Mapped onto spike, vaccine-associated CD4 TCRs spanned it and were dominant at 160-218 and 743-854. The sample set comprised mostly white British donors with more females, and clonal diversity was possibly underestimated.

Here the sequenced sample was peripheral blood, taken 28 days after the second AZD1222 dose. This chain uses TRBV7-6 with TRBJ2-7; D is undetermined. This receptor was taken from an adult who received the AZD1222 COVID-19 vaccine. This chain's CDR3 is CASSLDQAYEQYF. CDR3 DNA: TGTGCCAGCAGCTTAGACCAAGCCTACGAGCAGTACTTC.